Given below is one T cell receptor beta chain in context. No antigen is known for it. This entry comes from a study of a mutant IDH1 vaccine in newly diagnosed glioma. TCRdb keeps only in-frame clones here, not all; method: immunoSEQ multiplex PCR. The profile shows 40,000 to 60,000 clones, just under 80% of them singletons. Indicated time point: week 5, during vaccination. Vaccination used 300 ug of mutant IDH1 20-mer peptide per dose, with topical imiquimod. New IDH1-mutant, ATRX-lost WHO grade 3 or 4 astrocytomas occurred in donors. This TCR was recovered from a woman aged 40 to 49 with glioma. The sequences come from PBMCs, collected from a glioma patient whose treatment included an IDH1 peptide vaccine.

Here the CDR3 reads CASPGTANTGELFF. In DNA form, the CDR3 reads TGTGCCAGCCCTGGGACGGCGAACACCGGGGAGCTGTTTTTT. The chain links TRBV6-1 to TRBJ2-2; D might be TRBD1 or TRBD2, each matching 5 bases. Germline CDR1 MNHNS, CDR2 SASEGT. Trimming pared 8 bases from V and 0 bases from J, leaving 10 bases between. The CDR3 loop spans 14 amino acids.